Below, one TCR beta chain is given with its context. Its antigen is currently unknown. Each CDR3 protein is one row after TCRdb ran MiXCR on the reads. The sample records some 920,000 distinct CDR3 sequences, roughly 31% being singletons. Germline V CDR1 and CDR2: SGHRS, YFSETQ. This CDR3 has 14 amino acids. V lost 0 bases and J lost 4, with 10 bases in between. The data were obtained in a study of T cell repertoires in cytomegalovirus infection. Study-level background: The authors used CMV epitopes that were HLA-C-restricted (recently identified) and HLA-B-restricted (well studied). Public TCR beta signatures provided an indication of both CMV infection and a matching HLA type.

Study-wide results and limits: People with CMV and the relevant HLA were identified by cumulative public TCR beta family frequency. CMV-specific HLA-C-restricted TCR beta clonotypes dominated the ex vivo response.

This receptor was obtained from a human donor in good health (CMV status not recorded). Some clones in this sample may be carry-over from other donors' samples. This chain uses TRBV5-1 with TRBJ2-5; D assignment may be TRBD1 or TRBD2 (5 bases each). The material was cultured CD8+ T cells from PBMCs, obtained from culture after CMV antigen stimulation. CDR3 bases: TGCGCCAGCAGCTTGGTGGGGACGGGAGAGACCCAGTACTTC. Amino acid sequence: CASSLVGTGETQYF.